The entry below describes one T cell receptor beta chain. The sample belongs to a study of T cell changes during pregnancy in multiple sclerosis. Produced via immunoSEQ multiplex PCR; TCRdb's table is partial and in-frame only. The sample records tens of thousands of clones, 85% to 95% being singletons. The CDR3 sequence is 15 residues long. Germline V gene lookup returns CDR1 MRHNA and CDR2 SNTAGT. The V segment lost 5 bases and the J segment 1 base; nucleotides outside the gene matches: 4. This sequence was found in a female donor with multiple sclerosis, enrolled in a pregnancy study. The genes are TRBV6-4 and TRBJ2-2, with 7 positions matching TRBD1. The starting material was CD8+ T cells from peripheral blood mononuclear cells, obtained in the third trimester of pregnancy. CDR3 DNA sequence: TGTGCCAGCAGTCCGACAGGGTGGAACACCGGGGAGCTGTTTTTT. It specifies CASSPTGWNTGELFF.